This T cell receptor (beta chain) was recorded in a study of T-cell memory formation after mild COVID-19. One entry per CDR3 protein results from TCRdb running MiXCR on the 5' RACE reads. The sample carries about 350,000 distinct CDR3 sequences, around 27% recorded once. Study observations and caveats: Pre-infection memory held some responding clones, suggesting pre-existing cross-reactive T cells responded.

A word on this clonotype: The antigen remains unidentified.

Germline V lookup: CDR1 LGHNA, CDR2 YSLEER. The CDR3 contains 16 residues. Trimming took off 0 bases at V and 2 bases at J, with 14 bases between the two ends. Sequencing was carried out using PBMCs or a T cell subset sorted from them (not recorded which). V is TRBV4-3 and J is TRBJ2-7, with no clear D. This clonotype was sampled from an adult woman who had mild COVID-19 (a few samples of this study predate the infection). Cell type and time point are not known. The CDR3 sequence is CASSQEGRQTTYEQYF. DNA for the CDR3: TGCGCCAGCAGCCAAGAAGGTCGCCAAACAACCTACGAGCAGTACTTC.